The rows below give T cell receptor beta chains drawn from one sample of a study of blood T cells in healthy people across ages. Each CDR3 protein gets one entry after TCRdb re-called the 5' RACE reads with MiXCR. The data contain about 1.7 million distinct CDR3 sequences, about 30% of them singletons. Input material: blood. Receptors were obtained from a woman aged 25 to 39 in good health. Both conserved end residues are part of each CDR3. D genes are given only for firm matches. Expanded clones get a size class; other rows say once, few or many, or leave the size out.

d_call cdr3_length clone_size j_call v_call cdr3_nt cdr3_aa
. 14 few TRBJ2-3 TRBV24-1 TGTGCCACCGGGATGGGGGACCCCACAGATACGCAGTATTTT CATGMGDPTDTQYF
. 13 . TRBJ2-7 TRBV7-2 TGTGCCAGCAGCTTAGGCCCAGCGGACGAGCAGTACTTC CASSLGPADEQYF
. 15 . TRBJ1-2 TRBV20-1 TGCAGTGCTAGTGGGGCTGACAGGATGAACTATGGCTACACCTTC CSASGADRMNYGYTF
TRBD2 14 many TRBJ2-1 TRBV2 TGTGCCAGCAGGAGGGGACTAGCGTACAATGAGCAGTTCTTC CASRRGLAYNEQFF
TRBD1 16 . TRBJ1-1 TRBV27 TGTGCCAGCAGTTTCGCTGGAATACAGGGGGACACTGAAGCTTTCTTT CASSFAGIQGDTEAFF
TRBD1 15 many TRBJ2-5 TRBV5-1 TGCGCCAGCAGCAGGGAGGACAGGGGATCGGAGACCCAGTACTTC CASSREDRGSETQYF
. 16 . TRBJ2-4 TRBV28 TGTGCCAGCAGTCTTTGGACAGAAAAGACACAAGAGACCCAGGACTTC CASSLWTEKTQETQDF
. 12 . TRBJ1-1 TRBV5-1 TGCGCCAGCAGTCTTTTGGGACCAGACGCTTTCTTT CASSLLGPDAFF
. 15 many TRBJ2-7 TRBV18 TGTGCCAGCTCACCGTGGGGAATGGTAGCCTACGAGCAGTACTTC CASSPWGMVAYEQYF
. 12 . TRBJ1-1 TRBV29-1 TGCAGCGTGGGATCCGCCGCCACTGAAGCTTTCTTT CSVGSAATEAFF
. 16 . TRBJ2-1 TRBV20-1 TGCAGTGCTAGTAGCATGAGCGGAACCTCCTACAATGAGCAGTTCTTC CSASSMSGTSYNEQFF
TRBD1 14 . TRBJ2-4 TRBV9 TGTGCCAGCAGCGTAGAGGGGGCCCCAAACATTCAGTACTTC CASSVEGAPNIQYF
. 16 . TRBJ2-2 TRBV6-5 TGTGCCAGCAGTCGCCTCCCGACGACTAACACCGGGGAGCTGTTTTTT CASSRLPTTNTGELFF
. 13 . TRBJ1-2 TRBV10-3 TGTGCCATCAGCGAGGTGTCGACGGTGGGCTACACCTTC CAISEVSTVGYTF
. 16 . TRBJ2-2 TRBV12-5 TGTGCTAGTGGTCCGGGGCCCCCTTTCGGAACCGGGGAGCTGTTTTTT CASGPGPPFGTGELFF
TRBD1 15 few TRBJ2-7 TRBV12-3/TRBV12-4 TGCGCCAGCAGGCAGGGACAGGGGGCTTACTACGAGCAGTACTTC CASRQGQGAYYEQYF